Below are 20 T cell receptor beta chains sequenced from a single sample in a study of regulatory T cells in long-lasting Graves disease. Building the TCR beta libraries relied on iRepertoire HTBI primers, and CDR3 regions underwent Arm-PCR. In TCRdb, the multiplex PCR reads were re-called with MiXCR into one record per CDR3 protein. The sample lists about 430,000 distinct CDR3 sequences, about 15% occurring once. The time point is: newly diagnosed GD, antithyroid drugs for less than 3 months. TCR sequences were obtained from RNA taken from PBMCs. The same data also went into a second study, on T cells in Graves' hyperthyroidism and ophthalmopathy.

Here the sequenced sample was peripheral blood mononuclear cells (PBMCs), taken at new diagnosis, from a patient treated with antithyroid drugs. Receptors originate from a woman between 40 and 55 years old with Graves disease.

Note on this clonotype: At one end, the junction sequence differs from germline, possibly due to a read error. The V and J genes are TRBV28 and TRBJ2-1; possibly TRBD2 for D (6 bases). From germline, CDR1 is MDHEN and CDR2 SYDVKM. The CDR3 contains 11 residues. CDR3 region: CASPGSNEQLF. DNA of the CDR3: TGTGCCAGCCCCGGGAGCAATGAGCAGCTCTTC.

The chain combines TRBV19 with TRBJ2-3, with TRBD1 identical over 8 bases. The germline gives CDR1 LNHDA, CDR2 SQIVND (reference sequence). Losses at the gene ends were 1 base for V and 5 bases for J; bases not matched to a gene: 8. This CDR3 comprises 16 residues. The CDR3 reads CASSIAPGGYGDTQYF. The CDR3 DNA is TGTGCCAGTAGTATAGCACCAGGGGGCTATGGAGATACGCAGTATTTT.

This clonotype occurred many times. The chain has TRBV28 and TRBJ1-2; TRBD1 matches at 7 bases. V was clipped by 6 bases and J by 3 bases; unmatched bases: 4. From germline, CDR1 is MDHEN and CDR2 SYDVKM. CDR3 size: 13 residues. The CDR3 sequence is CASSTTGDYGYTF. As DNA, the CDR3 is TGTGCCAGCAGCACCACAGGGGACTATGGCTACACCTTC.

This clonotype was observed a handful of times. V is TRBV4-1 and J is TRBJ2-3; D might be TRBD1 or TRBD2, each matching 5 bases. The CDR3 contains 15 residues. The V and J ends lost 0 bases and 6 bases respectively, with 13 bases between them. Germline V gives CDR1 MGHRA, CDR2 YSYEKL. CDR3 protein: CASSQDRSRGDTQYF. The CDR3 coding sequence is TGCGCCAGCAGCCAAGATCGTAGCCGGGGCGATACGCAGTATTTT.

This clonotype showed up many times. The V and J genes are TRBV6-1 and TRBJ2-7; TRBD1 matches at 7 bases. CDR1 and CDR2 (germline): MNHNS, SASEGT. V dropped 0 bases and J dropped 3; count of bases not matched to a gene: 14. The CDR3 is 18 residues long. The CDR3 reads CASSEALTGAPEFYEQYF. The CDR3 DNA sequence: TGTGCCAGCAGTGAAGCACTTACAGGGGCCCCAGAATTCTACGAGCAGTACTTC.

On this clonotype: This likely comes from a read error, as the CDR3 has no conserved phenylalanine or tryptophan at its end. No DNA is shown, since the ends of the CDR3 on it are uncertain; the CDR3 is the one TCRdb lists. V and J are TRBV7-9 and TRBJ2-7; TRBD2 is the table's D call and was not checked against the DNA. From its first to its last residue, the CDR3 has 15 amino acids. The V gene's germline CDR1 is SEHNR and CDR2 FQNEAQ (reference sequence). The CDR3 loop reads CASSLEGGSTYERYI.

This clonotype has at least ten counts. CDR3 in amino acids: CASSEFRRNQETQYF. The CDR3 DNA sequence: TGTGCCAGCAGTGAATTTAGGAGGAATCAAGAGACCCAGTACTTC. This rearrangement joins TRBV6-1 to TRBJ2-5, with TRBD2 as a possible D gene (5 bases). V was cut by 2 bases and J by 2 bases, with 12 bases left in between. The CDR3 totals 15 residues. Germline assignment: CDR1 MNHNS and CDR2 SASEGT.

CDR3 sequence reads: CASSNLYSNQPQHF. In DNA, the CDR3 is TGTGCCAGCAGCAACCTCTATAGCAATCAGCCCCAGCATTTT. The V call is TRBV28, the J call TRBJ1-5, with no clear D. This CDR3 spans 14 amino acids. V lost 6 bases and J 0 bases, leaving 9 bases between the germline ends. The germline CDR1 and CDR2 sequences are MDHEN and SYDVKM.

This clonotype has ten or more counts. The chain carries TRBV30 and TRBJ1-6; D possibly corresponds to TRBD1 (5 bases). CDR1 is GTSNPN, CDR2 SVGIG, per germline (reference sequence). This CDR3 region has 14 residues. V shed 0 bases and J shed 7 bases, with 10 bases lying between them. The CDR3 nucleotides read TGTGCCTGGAGTGTAAGGGCAGGGAATTCACCCCTCCACTTT. Translation: CAWSVRAGNSPLHF.

This clonotype was observed many times. V gene TRBV6-2 or TRBV6-3 combines with J gene TRBJ2-1; 10 bases line up with TRBD1. This CDR3 contains 15 residues. The J segment lost 4 bases and the V segment lost 8 bases, leaving 8 bases of the junction unmatched. The germline V gene has CDR1 MNHEY and CDR2 SVGEGT. CDR3 sequence reads: CASERDRGGYNEQFF. The DNA for the CDR3 is TGTGCCAGCGAGAGGGACAGGGGAGGGTACAATGAGCAGTTCTTC.

The V gene is TRBV27, the J gene TRBJ2-1, with 11 bases matching TRBD2. Germline trimming cut 2 bases from V and 7 bases from J; bases unmatched to any gene: 10. Germline V lookup: CDR1 MNHEY, CDR2 SMNVEV (reference sequence). The CDR3 has 17 residues. As DNA, the CDR3 is TGTGCCAGCAGTTTAGTACTAGCGGGAGTTGGGAAGAATGAGCAGTTCTTC. Amino acid sequence: CASSLVLAGVGKNEQFF.

This clonotype was seen at least ten times. The chain employs TRBV18 and TRBJ1-1; a possible D gene is TRBD1 (5 bases). V was pared by 2 bases and J by 4 bases, with 11 bases between. Per the germline V gene, CDR1 is KGHSH and CDR2 is LQKENI. The CDR3 has 14 amino acids. The CDR3 coding sequence is TGTGCCAGCTCACCAGCGGGGACCGGCACTGAAGCTTTCTTT. It is translated as CASSPAGTGTEAFF.

The genes are TRBV27 and TRBJ1-1; D is unclear. V lost 3 bases to trimming and J lost 4 bases, with 12 bases between them. The CDR3 extends over 14 amino acids. Germline loops: CDR1 MNHEY, CDR2 SMNVEV (reference sequence). The CDR3 region is CASSFSTPTTEAFF. The CDR3 DNA sequence: TGTGCCAGCAGTTTTTCGACCCCCACCACTGAAGCTTTCTTT.

This clonotype was found many times. The CDR3 loop reads CSGSPRREQYF. As DNA, the CDR3 is TGCAGCGGGAGTCCTAGGCGGGAGCAGTACTTC. The chain recombines TRBV29-1 with TRBJ2-7, with D unclear. V lost 7 bases and J 7 bases, leaving 14 bases between the germline ends. CDR3 length: 11 residues. Germline V gene lookup returns CDR1 SQVTM and CDR2 ANQGSEA.

This clonotype has a count of ten or more. The chain couples TRBV6-2 or TRBV6-3 to TRBJ2-3; unclear D gene. CDR3 length: 14 residues. Germline assignment: CDR1 MNHEY and CDR2 SVGEGT. V lost 6 bases to trimming and J lost 4 bases, with 14 bases between them. The CDR3 DNA follows: TGTGCCAGCAGCCAAGGGCTAGTATCAGATACGCAGTATTTT. This encodes CASSQGLVSDTQYF.

This clonotype was picked up many times. The gene calls are TRBV6-1 and TRBJ1-1, with TRBD1 matching over 10 bases. Trimming took 5 bases from V and 7 from J; bases not matched to a gene: 16. The CDR3 consists of 17 residues. CDR1 MNHNS and CDR2 SASEGT come from the germline V gene. The chain's CDR3 is CASSQTGTGVRLVEAFF. Written as DNA, the CDR3 is TGTGCCAGCAGTCAAACTGGGACAGGGGTAAGGCTGGTTGAAGCTTTCTTT.

As to this clonotype: A much larger clonotype is one base distant, so this may be a read error. The J gene is TRBJ1-2, the V gene TRBV3-2; whether TRBD1, the table's D call, matches the DNA was not checked. TRBV3-2 has pseudogene status. The CDR3 runs 14 residues. The CDR3 DNA sequence: TGTGCCAGCAGCCAAGTGATCGGGACAGTTGGCTACATCTTC. It codes for CASSQVIGTVGYIF.

Concerning this clonotype: A much larger clone is a single base away; this may be a read error. The chain combines TRBV9 with TRBJ1-2, with 8 bases matching TRBD1. CDR3 size: 14 residues. Germline V gives CDR1 SGDLS, CDR2 YYNGEE. V lost 7 bases to trimming and J lost 5 bases; unmatched junction nucleotides: 10. The CDR3 DNA sequence: TGTGCCAGCGGCTTCGGACAGGGAAGTTATGGCTACACCTTC. It is translated as CASGFGQGSYGYTF.

Of note for this clonotype: Germline and junction disagree at one end, which may indicate a read error. The rearrangement joins TRBV12-3 or TRBV12-4 to TRBJ2-1; the match to TRBD2 covers 8 bases. The CDR3 has 16 residues. The CDR3 here is CVSSQVVTSGSDEQFF. CDR3 in DNA: TGTGTCAGCAGTCAAGTTGTAACTAGCGGTAGCGATGAGCAGTTCTTC.

This clonotype was recorded many times. This chain uses TRBV28 with TRBJ2-7; 10 bases agree with TRBD2. The CDR3 length is 15 residues. Trimming removed 6 bases from V and 2 bases from J; junction bases left unmatched: 7. CDR1 MDHEN and CDR2 SYDVKM come from the germline V gene. As DNA, the CDR3 is TGTGCCAGCAGAACCGCACTAGCGGGACCCTACGAGCAGTACTTC. Translated: CASRTALAGPYEQYF. Full variable domain (remainder filled in from reference TRBV28 and TRBJ2-7): DVKVTQSSRYLVKRTGEKVFLECVQDMDHENMFWYRQDPGLGLRLIYFSYDVKMKEKGDIPEGYSVSREKKERFSLILESASTNQTSMYLCASRTALAGPYEQYFGPGTRLTVT.